What follows describes a single T cell receptor beta chain. Its specific antigen is unknown. Per-base qualities were not stored, and no clone one base away is much larger. The data were taken from a study of graft-versus-host responses after intestinal transplantation (dated by TCRdb to 2020 to 2022). Study-wide context: Multivisceral, liver-intestinal, or isolated intestinal transplants were received by the recipients. Alloreactive clones were identified by sequencing pre-transplant mixed lymphocyte reaction products and comparing them with unstimulated pre-transplant donor and recipient T cells. Rather than going through the commercial service, samples from a few later patients were sequenced in-house on an Illumina MiSeq and processed with MiXCR. The cohort enrolled about two dozen intestinal transplant recipients, one of whom was a retransplant, and a few patients without pretransplant specimens were excluded. After intestinal transplantation, graft-versus-host and host-versus-graft alloreactive T cell clones were followed in the graft, circulation and bone marrow using bulk TCR-beta CDR3 sequencing. Every recipient was given anti-thymocyte globulin induction, then maintenance tacrolimus and steroids for about three years. A peak of at least 4% donor T cells among recipient peripheral blood mononuclear cells was the definition used for donor T cell macrochimerism. Broad study findings and their caveats: The relatively low number and heterogeneity of intestinal transplant patients limited the conclusions. Early after transplant, peak levels of circulating GvH clones were associated with declines in HvG clones. GvH clones were detected in recipient bone marrow, and some appeared earlier in ileal mucosa or blood, consistent with an intestinal mucosal origin. Patients with donor T cell macrochimerism had high GvH to HvG T cell clonal ratios in their allografts.

Dithiothreitol, EDTA incubations and collagenase D digestion were used to isolate intraepithelial and lamina propria lymphocytes from graft specimens. Bulk TCR-beta sequencing was performed on serial intestinal graft biopsy specimens collected as late as 600 days after transplant. Inclusive of the bounding cysteine and phenylalanine, the CDR3 is 14 residues long. Only the CDR3 part of the read is kept: 42 bases, read in frame from the first base. According to the germline V gene, CDR1 reads SGDLS and CDR2 reads YYNGEE. Trimming leaves V shorter by 2 bases and J shorter by 5 bases, with the junction holding 6 bases beyond the gene matches. The library was built by means of the immunoSEQ multiplex PCR assay. High-throughput TCR-beta CDR3 sequencing of genomic DNA from most patients was performed by Adaptive Biotechnologies. The study's processing was this. Adaptive's ImmunoSEQ software supplied the TCR sequencing data for 18 patients, while MiXCR and VDJtools were used to process a few other patients. CDR3 nucleotide sequences shared between donor and recipient were removed because their origin could not be assigned. To count as alloreactive, a clone needed at least 2-fold expansion over unstimulated cells and a minimum CFSE-low frequency of 0.002% (template counts) or 0.001% (read counts). Mappable clones were those detected in sequenced pre-transplant spleen, lymph node, or MLR CFSE-low populations of the donor or recipient. Cumulative frequency of alloreactive clones was calculated as a percentage of all sequences weighted by copy number. TCRdb took over this immuneACCESS table, retaining in-frame rearrangements with V and J assigned. Such tables are incomplete; in checked studies, under half of the missing clones stem from an unresolved V gene, and the remainder is unexplained. V, J and clone size were drawn from that table, and D and trimming were deduced from the DNA. For this sample the table gives several thousand clones, of which 69% were detected only once. Jointly, the top ten make up 15% to 20% of the sample.

Here the sequenced sample was ileum tissue, taken roughly eight months after intestinal transplantation. The clonotype originates from a human patient who received an intestinal transplant, so some T cells may come from the graft donor. The sequence joins TRBV9 to TRBJ2-5; 7 central nucleotides agree with TRBD2. The CDR3 protein is CASSVGGGLETQYF. The DNA sequence is as follows: TGTGCCAGCAGCGTGGGGGGGGGTCTTGAGACCCAGTACTTC.